This TCR beta chain stems from a study of blood T cell repertoires in COVID-19. Study at large: Sources were T cells, B-cell-depleted T cells, or PBMCs; the material itself was cDNA or gDNA.

Original methodology: Estimated nucleated cell counts came from reference gene primer amplification. Some clones are missing from TCRdb's copy, which holds only in-frame ones; the method was immunoSEQ multiplex PCR. From that table come the V and J calls and clone size; the DNA was used to work out D and trimming. The repertoire holds tens of thousands of clones, with around 80% as singletons. The germline CDR1 and CDR2 sequences are MNHNY and SVGAGI (reference sequence). CDR3 length: 12 residues. Losses at the gene ends were 6 bases for V and 4 bases for J; bases not matched to a gene: 2. The TCR comes from a man aged 35-49 years with acute or convalescent COVID-19. Source material: peripheral blood. The chain recombines TRBV6-6 with TRBJ1-2; 7 bases fit TRBD1. The CDR3 protein is CASRQGSYGYTF. CDR3 bases: TGTGCCAGCAGACAGGGGAGCTATGGCTACACCTTC.